Following are 9 T cell receptor beta chains from one sample sequenced in a study of T-cell reconstitution after alpha-beta-depleted transplantation in children. Preparation of the TCRbeta library involved a method that used unique molecular identifiers. TCRdb passed the PCR reads through MiXCR, listing each CDR3 protein once. The repertoire includes more than 90,000 distinct CDR3 sequences, 10% of them detected once, and roughly a third sits in the top ten. The specimen comprised PBMCs, sampled before TCRalphabeta/CD19-depleted stem cell transplant. Source of these receptors: a boy aged 2 to 9 with acute lymphoblastic leukemia, due to receive a stem cell transplant.

This clonotype has a count of ten or more. V usage is TRBV6-5 and J usage is TRBJ1-5; D remains ambiguous. The V end was cut by 4 bases, the J end by 3 bases, with 13 bases between. The germline gives CDR1 MNHEY, CDR2 SVGAGI. There are 15 residues in the CDR3. The CDR3 DNA reads TGTGCCAGCAGTTTAGCCGGGGTGGACAATCAGCCCCAGCATTTT. Its translation is CASSLAGVDNQPQHF.

CDR3 coding DNA: TGCGCCAGCAGCTTGGCTGTGGGGCAAATAGGTGGCTACACCTTC. Amino acid sequence: CASSLAVGQIGGYTF. The chain has TRBV5-1 and TRBJ1-2, with a possible D match to TRBD1 (5 bases). Germline CDR1 and CDR2: SGHRS and YFSETQ. CDR3 length equals 15 residues. V gave up 0 bases and J gave up 7 bases, with 16 bases separating them.

This clonotype was counted a few times. The rearrangement links TRBV12-3 or TRBV12-4 to TRBJ2-7; 8 bases are shared with TRBD2. This CDR3 region has 18 residues. V lost 3 bases to trimming and J lost 3 bases; unmatched junction nucleotides: 16. The CDR3 DNA follows: TGTGCCAGCAGTTTTGGAGTCAGGGGCGGGGGGAATTTCTACGAGCAGTACTTC. Encoded protein: CASSFGVRGGGNFYEQYF.

The genes are TRBV5-1 and TRBJ2-3, with 7 bases fitting TRBD2. V gave up 0 bases and J gave up 2 bases; unmatched junction bases: 6. Germline V gives CDR1 SGHRS, CDR2 YFSETQ. CDR3 length equals 16 residues. CDR3 loop: CASSLGLAVITDTQYF. The CDR3 region has the DNA TGCGCCAGCAGCTTGGGCCTAGCGGTCATCACAGATACGCAGTATTTT.

Comments on this clonotype: This may come from a read error, since a much larger clone is one base off. This chain links TRBV5-3 with TRBJ2-4; D is uncertain. TRBV5-3 is an ORF; its function is uncertain. The CDR3 has 16 residues. V lost 8 bases to trimming and J lost 0 bases, with 18 bases between them. For the CDR3, the DNA is TGTGCCAGCACCAAATTGACCCCAGGAGCCAAAAACATTCAGTACTTC. Translation gives CASTKLTPGAKNIQYF.

This clonotype occurred many times. The V call is TRBV12-3 or TRBV12-4, the J call TRBJ1-5; no clear D. The CDR3 totals 14 residues. With 3 bases removed from V and 0 bases from J, the gap between germline ends came to 6 bases. CDR3 sequence: CASSFYSSNQPQHF. The CDR3 DNA sequence: TGTGCCAGCAGTTTTTACAGTAGCAATCAGCCCCAGCATTTT.

The V call is TRBV15, the J call TRBJ2-7; TRBD2 agrees at 9 bases. The germline CDR1 and CDR2 sequences are LNHNV and YYDKDF (reference sequence). The ends lost 3 bases at V and 9 bases at J; junction bases unmatched: 3. The CDR3 is 12 amino acids. CDR3 nucleotide sequence: TGTGCCACCAGCAGTGGCGGGAGGGTGCAGTACTTC. Translated: CATSSGGRVQYF.

This clonotype has a handful of counts. This chain uses TRBV6-5 with TRBJ2-7; 8 bases match TRBD1. The CDR3 is 15 amino acids. Germline CDR1 reads MNHEY; CDR2 reads SVGAGI. After removal of 6 bases from V and 4 bases from J, the junction contained 11 bases not matched to a gene. CDR3 amino acids: CASSYETGAKYEQYF. The CDR3 coding sequence is TGTGCCAGCAGCTATGAGACAGGGGCGAAATACGAGCAGTACTTC.

The chain links TRBV28 to TRBJ2-2; TRBD1 matches at 7 bases. Germline values: CDR1 MDHEN, CDR2 SYDVKM. V dropped 2 bases and J dropped 6; count of bases not matched to a gene: 0. CDR3 length: 13 residues. The CDR3 nucleotides are TGTGCCAGCAGTTTACAGGGGGCCGGGGAGCTGTTTTTT. This encodes CASSLQGAGELFF.